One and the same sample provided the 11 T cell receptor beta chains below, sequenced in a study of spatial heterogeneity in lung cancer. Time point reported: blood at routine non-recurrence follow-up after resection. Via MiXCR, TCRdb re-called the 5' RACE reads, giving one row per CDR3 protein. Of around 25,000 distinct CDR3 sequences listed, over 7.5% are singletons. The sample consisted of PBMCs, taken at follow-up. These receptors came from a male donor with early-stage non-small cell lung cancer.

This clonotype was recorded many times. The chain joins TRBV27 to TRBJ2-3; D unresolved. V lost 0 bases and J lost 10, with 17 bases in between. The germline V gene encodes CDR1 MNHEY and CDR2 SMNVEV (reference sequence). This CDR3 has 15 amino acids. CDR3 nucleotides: TGTGCCAGCAGTTTATCGGCGGCTGCACAGATCTCGCAGTATTTT. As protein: CASSLSAAAQISQYF.

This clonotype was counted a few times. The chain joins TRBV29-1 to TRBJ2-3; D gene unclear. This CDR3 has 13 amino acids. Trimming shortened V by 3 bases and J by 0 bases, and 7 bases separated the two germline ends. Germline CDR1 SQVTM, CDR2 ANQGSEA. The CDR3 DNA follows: TGCAGCGTTGAGGGGATCAGCACAGATACGCAGTATTTT. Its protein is CSVEGISTDTQYF.

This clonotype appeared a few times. The CDR3 protein is CASSLAAGWTGNEQFF. CDR3 bases: TGTGCCAGCAGCTTAGCAGCGGGCTGGACGGGTAATGAGCAGTTCTTC. The chain combines TRBV7-2 with TRBJ2-1; D might be TRBD2 (6 bases). This CDR3 has 16 residues. Germline V gene lookup returns CDR1 SGHTA and CDR2 FQGNSA. V was clipped by 0 bases and J by 7 bases, with 16 bases between them.

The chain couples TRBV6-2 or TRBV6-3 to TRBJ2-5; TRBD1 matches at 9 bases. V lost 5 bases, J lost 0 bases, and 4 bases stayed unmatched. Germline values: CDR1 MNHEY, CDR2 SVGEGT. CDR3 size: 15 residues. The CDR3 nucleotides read TGTGCCAGCAGTCGCTGGGACAGGGACCAAGAGACCCAGTACTTC. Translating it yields CASSRWDRDQETQYF.

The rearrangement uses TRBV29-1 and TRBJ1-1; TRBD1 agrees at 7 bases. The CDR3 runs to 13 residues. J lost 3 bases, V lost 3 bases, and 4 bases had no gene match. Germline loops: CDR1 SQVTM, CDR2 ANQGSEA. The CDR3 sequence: CSVETGLDTEAFF. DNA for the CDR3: TGCAGCGTTGAGACAGGGTTGGACACTGAAGCTTTCTTT.

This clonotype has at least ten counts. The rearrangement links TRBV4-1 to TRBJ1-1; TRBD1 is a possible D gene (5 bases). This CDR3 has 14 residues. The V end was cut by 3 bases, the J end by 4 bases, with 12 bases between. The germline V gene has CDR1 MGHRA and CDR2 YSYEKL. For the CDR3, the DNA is TGCGCCAGCAGCCACAGGGTTAAGTCCACTGAAGCTTTCTTT. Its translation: CASSHRVKSTEAFF.

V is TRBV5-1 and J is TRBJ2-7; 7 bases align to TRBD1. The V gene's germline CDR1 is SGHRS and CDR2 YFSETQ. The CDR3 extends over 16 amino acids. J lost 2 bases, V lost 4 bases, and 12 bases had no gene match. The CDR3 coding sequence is TGCGCCAGCAGCCCTAGGGGAGACAGGGCGACCTACGAGCAGTACTTC. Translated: CASSPRGDRATYEQYF.

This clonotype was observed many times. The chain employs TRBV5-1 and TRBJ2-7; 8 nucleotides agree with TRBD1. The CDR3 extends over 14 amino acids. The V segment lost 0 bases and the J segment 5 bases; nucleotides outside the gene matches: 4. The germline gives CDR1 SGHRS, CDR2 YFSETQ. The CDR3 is CASSLEGQEDEQYF. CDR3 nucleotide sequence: TGCGCCAGCAGCTTGGAGGGACAGGAAGACGAGCAGTACTTC.

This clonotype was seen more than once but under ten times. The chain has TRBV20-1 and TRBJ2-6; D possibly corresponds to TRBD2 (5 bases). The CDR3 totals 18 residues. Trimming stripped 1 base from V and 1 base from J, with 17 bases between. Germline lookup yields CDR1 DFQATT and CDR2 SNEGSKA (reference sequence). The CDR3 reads CSARGAEVLISGANVLTF. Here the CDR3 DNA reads TGCAGTGCTAGAGGGGCGGAGGTGTTGATATCTGGGGCCAACGTCCTGACTTTC.

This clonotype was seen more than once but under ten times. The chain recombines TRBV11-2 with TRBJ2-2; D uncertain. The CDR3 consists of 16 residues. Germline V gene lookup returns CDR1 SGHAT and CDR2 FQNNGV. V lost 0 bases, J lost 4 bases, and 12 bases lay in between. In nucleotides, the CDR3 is TGTGCCAGCAGCTTAGATACCAGGTCGACCACCGGGGAGCTGTTTTTT. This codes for CASSLDTRSTTGELFF.

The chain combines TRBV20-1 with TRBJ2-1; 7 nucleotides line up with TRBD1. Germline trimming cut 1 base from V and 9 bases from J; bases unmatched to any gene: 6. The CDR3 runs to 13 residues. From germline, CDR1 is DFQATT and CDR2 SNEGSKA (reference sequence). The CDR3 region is CSARGPTGSEQFF. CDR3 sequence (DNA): TGCAGTGCTAGAGGCCCGACAGGGAGTGAGCAGTTCTTC.